A single sample gave rise to the 30 T cell receptor beta chains below, sequenced in a study of technical replicates of blood from several donors. Sequencing was performed with immunoSEQ multiplex PCR; in TCRdb, only in-frame clones are kept and a portion is missing. The sample has under 85,000 clones; approximately 97% are singletons. Material for sequencing was T cells isolated from PBMCs. Receptors originate from a human donor in good health.

The chain combines TRBV6-5 with TRBJ1-4; 8 nucleotides align to TRBD1. J gave up 7 bases and V 2 bases, and 6 bases lay outside the gene matches. This CDR3 spans 15 amino acids. Germline loops: CDR1 MNHEY, CDR2 SVGAGI. This CDR3 is CASSYRQGLGEKLFF. In DNA, the CDR3 is TGTGCCAGCAGTTACCGACAGGGGTTAGGTGAAAAACTGTTTTTT.

The chain has TRBV10-3 and TRBJ2-5; 7 bases agree with TRBD2. The germline V gene encodes CDR1 ENHRY and CDR2 SYGVKD. With 3 bases clipped from V and 5 bases from J, the junction kept 6 bases outside the gene matches. The CDR3 totals 14 residues. CDR3 nucleotides: TGTGCCATCAGTGAATCGGCGGGAGTTGAGACCCAGTACTTC. Encoded protein: CAISESAGVETQYF.

The chain carries TRBV10-3 and TRBJ2-3, with TRBD2 matching over 8 bases. Germline V lookup: CDR1 ENHRY, CDR2 SYGVKD. The V and J ends lost 10 bases and 5 bases, in that order; junction bases with no gene match: 8. The CDR3 consists of 13 residues. DNA of the CDR3: TGTGCCACCGCGGGGGGAGCAATAGATACGCAGTATTTT. This gives the protein CATAGGAIDTQYF.

This clone appeared a few times. The chain has TRBV11-3 and TRBJ1-6; D ambiguous. The V and J ends lost 7 bases and 8 bases respectively, with 15 bases between them. This CDR3 comprises 14 residues. From germline, CDR1 is SGHNT and CDR2 YENEEA. CDR3 sequence (DNA): TGTGCCAGCACCCTAAGCGGTTCCCATTCACCCCTCCACTTT. Protein sequence: CASTLSGSHSPLHF.

This chain joins TRBV30 and TRBJ2-7, with D perhaps matching TRBD2 (5 bases). The germline gives CDR1 GTSNPN, CDR2 SVGIG (reference sequence). This CDR3 has 13 amino acids. The V end was cut by 5 bases, the J end by 4 bases, with 15 bases between. CDR3 sequence (DNA): TGTGCCTGGGCCTCCGGCCCGGGGTACGAGCAGTACTTC. Translated, it gives CAWASGPGYEQYF.

The chain combines TRBV10-1 with TRBJ1-3; D is unresolved. Per germline, CDR1 WNHNN and CDR2 SYGVQD (reference sequence). This CDR3 region has 14 residues. V gave up 3 bases and J gave up 0 bases, with 6 bases separating them. The CDR3 sequence is CASSEDYSGNTIYF. CDR3 sequence (DNA): TGCGCCAGCAGTGAAGACTACTCTGGAAACACCATATATTTT.

The chain joins TRBV6-1 to TRBJ1-1, with TRBD1 matching over 10 bases. V shed 3 bases, J shed 2 bases, and the junction held 6 bases outside the gene matches. Germline V gene sequence: CDR1 MNHNS, CDR2 SASEGT. The CDR3 consists of 16 residues. CDR3 region: CASSDQGQGVNTEAFF. In DNA form, the CDR3 reads TGTGCCAGCAGTGACCAAGGACAGGGGGTTAACACTGAAGCTTTCTTT.

In its sample, this clone was seen a few times. The chain combines TRBV5-1 with TRBJ2-2, with D unclear. Germline V lookup: CDR1 SGHRS, CDR2 YFSETQ. This CDR3 contains 15 residues. The ends were cut back, 6 bases at V and 5 bases at J, with 17 bases in the middle. CDR3 DNA: TGCGCCAGCAAGGCCATGGCTGGAGATACCGGGGAGCTGTTTTTT. It translates to CASKAMAGDTGELFF.

This clone was observed once. The chain couples TRBV28 to TRBJ1-5; TRBD1 might be the D (6 bases). CDR1 and CDR2 (germline): MDHEN, SYDVKM. V lost 1 base and J lost 4, with 14 bases in between. The CDR3 consists of 16 residues. The CDR3 DNA sequence: TGTGCCAGCAGTTTATCCCCCAGGGGTAGTAATCAGCCCCAGCATTTT. Its protein is CASSLSPRGSNQPQHF.

The chain links TRBV6-1 to TRBJ2-1; 10 bases are a match to TRBD1. Germline CDR1 is MNHNS and CDR2 is SASEGT. There are 15 residues in the CDR3. The V gene end was trimmed by 4 bases and the J gene end by 14 bases; junction bases not matched to a gene: 14. The CDR3 DNA sequence: TGTGCCAGCAGTGGGGACCCCCCCCGGGACAGGGGTGAGTTCTTC. It translates to CASSGDPPRDRGEFF.

The gene calls are TRBV11-2 and TRBJ2-7; a weak D match, TRBD1 (5 bases). In germline, CDR1 is SGHAT, CDR2 FQNNGV. V shed 1 base and J shed 0 bases, with 10 bases lying between them. The CDR3 contains 15 residues. CDR3 DNA sequence: TGTGCCAGCAGCTTAGGGACAAGGAGCTCCTACGAGCAGTACTTC. Translation: CASSLGTRSSYEQYF.

This rearrangement joins TRBV4-2 to TRBJ2-6; a possible D gene is TRBD1 (6 bases). From germline, CDR1 is LGHNA and CDR2 YNFKEQ. The ends were cut back, 6 bases at V and 8 bases at J, with 17 bases in the middle. The CDR3 contains 15 residues. The CDR3 reads CASRPSEQGTNVLTF. DNA of the CDR3: TGTGCCAGCAGACCCTCGGAGCAGGGGACCAACGTCCTGACTTTC.

The V call is TRBV2, the J call TRBJ2-4; 12 nucleotides line up with TRBD2. Germline CDR1 reads SNHLY; CDR2 reads FYNNEI. The CDR3 spans 15 residues. Trimming cost V 6 bases and J 7 bases; bases outside gene matches: 7. CDR3 amino acids: CASRDRLAGVNIQYF. Here the CDR3 DNA reads TGTGCCAGCAGGGATCGACTAGCGGGAGTTAACATTCAGTACTTC.

The chain uses TRBV6-1 and TRBJ2-5; tentative D call: TRBD1 (5 bases). The ends were cut back, 4 bases at V and 2 bases at J, with 11 bases in the middle. Germline values: CDR1 MNHNS, CDR2 SASEGT. The CDR3 covers 14 residues. This CDR3 reads CASSVLQEQETQYF. The CDR3 DNA reads TGTGCCAGCAGTGTGCTACAGGAGCAAGAGACCCAGTACTTC.

The V gene is TRBV2, the J gene TRBJ1-2; D is perhaps TRBD1 (5 bases). Germline-derived CDR1 and CDR2 are SNHLY and FYNNEI. V was cut by 8 bases and J by 6 bases, with 19 bases left in between. The CDR3 extends over 14 amino acids. CDR3 bases: TGTGCCAGCTCTCCGGGACTCCGGGGCAATGGCTACACCTTC. This encodes CASSPGLRGNGYTF. Full variable domain (outside the CDR3, taken from reference TRBV2 and TRBJ1-2): EPEVTQTPSHQVTQMGQEVILRCVPISNHLYFYWYRQILGQKVEFLVSFYNNEISEKSEIFDDQFSVERPDGSNFTLKIRSTKLEDSAMYFCASSPGLRGNGYTFGSGTRLTVV.

The gene calls are TRBV5-1 and TRBJ2-1; 9 bases map to TRBD1. Germline V gene lookup returns CDR1 SGHRS and CDR2 YFSETQ. V shed 0 bases and J 9 bases; nucleotides not matched to a gene: 7. CDR3 length equals 15 residues. CDR3 nucleotides: TGCGCCAGCAGCTTGGATCCGGGACAGGGAAGTGAGCAGTTCTTC. This codes for CASSLDPGQGSEQFF.

This chain uses TRBV2 with TRBJ2-2; D might be TRBD1 (6 bases). The V and J ends lost 3 bases and 4 bases respectively, with 6 bases between them. CDR3 length: 13 residues. Germline V gives CDR1 SNHLY, CDR2 FYNNEI. CDR3 sequence: CASSETGTGELFF. DNA for the CDR3: TGTGCCAGCAGTGAGACAGGCACCGGGGAGCTGTTTTTT.

The rearrangement joins TRBV5-1 to TRBJ1-1, with 9 bases lining up with TRBD1. CDR1 is SGHRS, CDR2 YFSETQ, per germline. The CDR3 length is 14 residues. J gave up 5 bases and V 3 bases, and 5 bases lay outside the gene matches. CDR3 residues: CASSSRTGDTEAFF. In nucleotides, the CDR3 is TGCGCCAGCAGCTCCCGGACAGGGGATACTGAAGCTTTCTTT.

This chain uses TRBV27 with TRBJ2-7, with TRBD1 identical over 7 bases. The V gene's germline CDR1 is MNHEY and CDR2 SMNVEV (reference sequence). This CDR3 has 16 residues. Trimming removed 5 bases from V and 0 bases from J; junction bases left unmatched: 10. The CDR3 DNA sequence: TGTGCCAGCAGTAGTTCCTGGGGACAGTCCTCCTACGAGCAGTACTTC. This codes for CASSSSWGQSSYEQYF.

The J gene is TRBJ2-2, the V gene TRBV5-6; TRBD1 agrees at 9 bases. Germline V gene lookup returns CDR1 SGHDT and CDR2 YYEEEE. Trimming removed 2 bases from V and 3 bases from J; junction bases left unmatched: 2. CDR3 size: 15 residues. The CDR3 sequence: CASSFGQGYTGELFF. CDR3 in DNA: TGTGCCAGCAGCTTCGGACAGGGGTACACCGGGGAGCTGTTTTTT.

The count of this clone is one. The rearrangement links TRBV9 to TRBJ2-5, with D perhaps TRBD1 (5 bases). The ends were cut back, 4 bases at V and 5 bases at J, with 12 bases in the middle. This CDR3 region has 13 residues. Germline V gives CDR1 SGDLS, CDR2 YYNGEE. The CDR3 DNA is TGTGCCAGCAGCAAATCCCCAGGGGAGACCCAGTACTTC. Translated: CASSKSPGETQYF.

DNA for the CDR3: TGTGCCAGCAGCGTCATCCGCGGCTACAATGAGCAGTTCTTC. Translated: CASSVIRGYNEQFF. The genes are TRBV5-6 and TRBJ2-1, with unresolved D. This CDR3 has 14 amino acids. V gave up 4 bases and J gave up 3 bases, with 11 bases separating them. Germline CDR1 SGHDT, CDR2 YYEEEE.

This clone was recorded once. The chain has TRBV9 and TRBJ2-1; D gene ambiguous. Germline V lookup: CDR1 SGDLS, CDR2 YYNGEE. The V and J ends lost 0 bases and 9 bases respectively, with 13 bases between them. CDR3 length: 14 residues. Here the CDR3 reads CASSVESSSREQFF. The CDR3 DNA sequence: TGTGCCAGCAGCGTAGAAAGTAGCTCCCGTGAGCAGTTCTTC.

The chain uses TRBV7-9 and TRBJ1-6; weak D call: TRBD1 (6 bases). Germline assignment: CDR1 SEHNR and CDR2 FQNEAQ (reference sequence). This CDR3 comprises 12 residues. V dropped 1 base and J dropped 18 bases, with 13 bases sitting between them. The CDR3: CASSLGTGSPHF. CDR3 bases: TGTGCCAGCAGCTTAGGAACAGGGAGCCCCCACTTT.

This sequence joins TRBV30 and TRBJ2-4; TRBD1 might be the D (6 bases). The germline V gene has CDR1 GTSNPN and CDR2 SVGIG (reference sequence). V was trimmed by 3 bases and J by 2 bases, leaving 20 bases between them. CDR3 length equals 17 residues. This CDR3 is CAWRITQDSASKNIQYF. For the CDR3, the DNA is TGTGCCTGGAGAATTACCCAGGACAGCGCCTCCAAAAACATTCAGTACTTC.

This clone was detected only once. This chain links TRBV2 with TRBJ1-5; D unresolved. V was trimmed by 4 bases and J by 3 bases, leaving 13 bases between them. Germline V CDR1 and CDR2: SNHLY, FYNNEI. This CDR3 contains 15 residues. The DNA for the CDR3 is TGTGCCAGCAGTGTCGAGGGATTAAACAATCAGCCCCAGCATTTT. Translating gives CASSVEGLNNQPQHF.

The chain joins TRBV4-1 to TRBJ2-1; D possibly corresponds to TRBD2 (6 bases). Trimming removed 1 base from V and 8 bases from J, with 9 bases in between. The CDR3 is made up of 13 amino acids. Germline CDR1 is MGHRA and CDR2 is YSYEKL. The CDR3 DNA follows: TGCGCCAGCAGCCAAGGGGACTTACATGAGCAGTTCTTC. Translating it yields CASSQGDLHEQFF.

The V and J genes are TRBV27 and TRBJ1-2; perhaps TRBD1 as D (6 bases). The germline gives CDR1 MNHEY, CDR2 SMNVEV (reference sequence). The V end lost 4 bases, the J end lost 2 bases, and 14 bases lay between the germline ends. The CDR3 has 15 amino acids. In DNA form, the CDR3 reads TGTGCCAGCAGTTCTTTACAGGGTGCCAACTATGGCTACACCTTC. Translated, it gives CASSSLQGANYGYTF.

The chain is built from TRBV6-4 and TRBJ1-5, with 10 bases identical to TRBD1. The J segment lost 5 bases and the V segment lost 7 bases, leaving 17 bases of the junction unmatched. The CDR3 length is 18 residues. The germline V gene encodes CDR1 MRHNA and CDR2 SNTAGT. In DNA, the CDR3 is TGTGCCAGCAAACACCGGGACAGGGGTGGACCCGAAGATCAGCCCCAGCATTTT. It yields the protein CASKHRDRGGPEDQPQHF.

The gene calls are TRBV11-3 and TRBJ2-7; 8 nucleotides line up with TRBD1. This CDR3 spans 18 amino acids. Germline V CDR1 and CDR2: SGHNT, YENEEA. V lost 5 bases to trimming and J lost 3 bases; unmatched junction nucleotides: 18. DNA for the CDR3: TGTGCCAGCAGCCCAAATATCGGACAGGGTTCTTTTGGCTACGAGCAGTACTTC. Amino acids: CASSPNIGQGSFGYEQYF.